A single sample gave rise to the 17 T cell receptor beta chains below, sequenced in a study of T cells in Graves' hyperthyroidism and ophthalmopathy. What was amplified from RNA transcripts were TCR beta CDR3 regions. HTBI primers were the set used in a first-round RT-PCR of the TCR CDR3. TCRdb re-derived calls from the multiplex PCR reads in MiXCR, one entry per CDR3 protein. The sample has 500,000 to 550,000 distinct CDR3 sequences; about 20% are singletons. Material: blood. Every receptor here comes from a man aged 40-49 years with Graves' ophthalmopathy.

This clonotype was observed at least ten times. The rearrangement links TRBV20-1 to TRBJ2-5; D may be TRBD2 (5 bases). The CDR3 contains 14 residues. Germline lookup yields CDR1 DFQATT and CDR2 SNEGSKA (reference sequence). V was clipped by 1 base and J by 2 bases, with 11 bases between them. The CDR3 DNA sequence: TGCAGTGCTAGAGGAGGTAGCGTACAAGAGACCCAGTACTTC. Encoded protein: CSARGGSVQETQYF.

In its sample, this clonotype was seen many times. The chain combines TRBV7-3 with TRBJ2-2; possible D gene TRBD1, 6 bases. V was shortened by 2 bases and J by 4 bases, with 8 bases between the two germline ends. CDR1 is SGHTA and CDR2 is FQGTGA in the germline V gene. The CDR3 runs 14 residues. This CDR3 reads CASSLAGVTGELFF. In nucleotides, the CDR3 is TGTGCCAGCAGCTTAGCAGGGGTCACCGGGGAGCTGTTTTTT.

The DNA for the CDR3 is TGTGCCACCAGTGATATTACAGGGGTCGAGCAGTACTTC. Amino acids: CATSDITGVEQYF. The rearrangement links TRBV24-1 to TRBJ2-7, with 7 bases fitting TRBD1. CDR3 length: 13 residues. Germline CDR1 and CDR2: KGHDR and SFDVKD. Trimming removed 3 bases from V and 6 bases from J; junction bases left unmatched: 4.

This clonotype was counted at least ten times. The V gene is TRBV7-2, the J gene TRBJ2-7; TRBD2 agrees at 9 bases. The ends lost 3 bases at V and 4 bases at J; junction bases unmatched: 7. The CDR3 length is 15 residues. The germline gives CDR1 SGHTA, CDR2 FQGNSA. The CDR3: CASSLLPTSGYEQYF. The CDR3 DNA sequence: TGTGCCAGCAGCTTGCTCCCGACTAGCGGTTACGAGCAGTACTTC.

At least ten counts were recorded for this clonotype. The chain uses TRBV28 and TRBJ2-3; 7 bases map to TRBD1. The CDR3 has 15 residues. The germline V gene encodes CDR1 MDHEN and CDR2 SYDVKM. V lost 6 bases to trimming and J lost 0 bases; unmatched junction nucleotides: 6. The CDR3 bases are TGTGCCAGCAGCGCAGGGGGAGCTAGCACAGATACGCAGTATTTT. Translated, it gives CASSAGGASTDTQYF. Drawing the rest from reference TRBV28 and TRBJ2-3, the complete variable domain is DVKVTQSSRYLVKRTGEKVFLECVQDMDHENMFWYRQDPGLGLRLIYFSYDVKMKEKGDIPEGYSVSREKKERFSLILESASTNQTSMYLCASSAGGASTDTQYFGPGTRLTVL.

This clonotype was detected ten times or more. The chain combines TRBV7-8 with TRBJ1-1; TRBD1 might be the D (6 bases). Deletions cut 1 base from V and 1 base from J, with 10 bases between. CDR1 is SGHVS and CDR2 is FQNEAQ in the germline V gene. The CDR3 is 15 residues long. The CDR3 sequence: CASSLVGGRNTEAFF. In nucleotides, the CDR3 is TGTGCCAGCAGCTTAGTGGGGGGCCGGAACACTGAAGCTTTCTTT.

This clonotype has ten or more counts. The chain employs TRBV20-1 and TRBJ1-1; D is uncertain. CDR1 DFQATT and CDR2 SNEGSKA come from the germline V gene (reference sequence). The ends were cut back, 6 bases at V and 1 base at J, with 6 bases in the middle. The CDR3 is made up of 11 amino acids. CDR3 coding DNA: TGCAGTGCGTCCAGGAACACTGAAGCTTTCTTT. It is translated as CSASRNTEAFF.

This clonotype has a handful of counts. The V and J genes are TRBV6-5 and TRBJ1-2; 9 nucleotides align to TRBD1. The CDR3 totals 16 residues. The trim removed 2 bases at V and 8 bases at J, leaving 12 bases unmatched. Per the germline V gene, CDR1 is MNHEY and CDR2 is SVGAGI. The CDR3 bases are TGTGCCAGCAGTTACCGAGTGGGGACAGGGTTTGACGGCTACACCTTC. Amino acid sequence: CASSYRVGTGFDGYTF.

This clonotype occurred many times. The V gene is TRBV20-1, the J gene TRBJ2-3; 12 positions agree with TRBD2. V lost 5 bases and J lost 1; bases outside the gene matches: 4. Germline V gene data show CDR1 as DFQATT and CDR2 as SNEGSKA (reference sequence). The CDR3 runs to 15 residues. In DNA, the CDR3 is TGCAGTGCTCTGACTAGCGGGAGAGGCACAGATACGCAGTATTTT. Its protein is CSALTSGRGTDTQYF.

V gene TRBV7-6 combines with J gene TRBJ2-1; no reliable D call. From germline, CDR1 is SGHVS and CDR2 FNYEAQ. CDR3 length equals 14 residues. Trimming took off 5 bases at V and 5 bases at J, with 13 bases between the two ends. The CDR3 region is CASSPEPINNEQFF. The CDR3 nucleotides read TGTGCCAGCAGCCCCGAGCCTATAAACAATGAGCAGTTCTTC.

The V gene is TRBV18, the J gene TRBJ2-3; tentatively, D is TRBD1 or TRBD2 (5 bases each). Germline assignment: CDR1 KGHSH and CDR2 LQKENI. This CDR3 region has 14 residues. Trimming took 6 bases from V and 3 from J, leaving 13 bases between them. The CDR3 is CASSRGRTTDTQYF. CDR3 nucleotide sequence: TGTGCCAGCTCCCGGGGCCGTACAACAGATACGCAGTATTTT.

This clonotype was recorded at least ten times. The chain couples TRBV5-5 to TRBJ1-1, with 7 bases that match TRBD1. This CDR3 comprises 15 residues. The J segment lost 4 bases and the V segment lost 5 bases, leaving 11 bases of the junction unmatched. The germline CDR1 and CDR2 sequences are SGHKS and YYEKEE (reference sequence). CDR3 nucleotides: TGTGCCAGCAGTCGAGGAAGGGGGCAGGGCACTGAAGCTTTCTTT. Its protein product is CASSRGRGQGTEAFF. Together with reference TRBV5-5 and TRBJ1-1, the CDR3 gives the full variable domain: DAGVTQSPTHLIKTRGQQVTLRCSPISGHKSVSWYQQVLGQGPQFIFQYYEKEERGRGNFPDRFSARQFPNYSSELNVNALLLGDSALYLCASSRGRGQGTEAFFGQGTRLTVV.

This chain uses TRBV7-6 with TRBJ2-1; 9 nucleotides match TRBD2. Germline-derived CDR1 and CDR2 are SGHVS and FNYEAQ. The CDR3 is 18 residues long. The J segment lost 8 bases and the V segment lost 2 bases, leaving 16 bases of the junction unmatched. CDR3 nucleotides: TGTGCCAGCAGCTTATTCGGGGGTAAAGCGGGGGGTATTTATGAGCAGTTCTTC. It codes for CASSLFGGKAGGIYEQFF.

This chain joins TRBV10-3 and TRBJ2-5, with TRBD2 matching over 9 bases. Losses at the gene ends were 4 bases for V and 2 bases for J; bases not matched to a gene: 8. Per germline, CDR1 ENHRY and CDR2 SYGVKD. CDR3 size: 16 residues. The CDR3 DNA follows: TGTGCCATCAGTGGGGGGGCTAGCGGGATTCAAGAGACCCAGTACTTC. It specifies CAISGGASGIQETQYF.

A few counts support this clonotype. V is TRBV27 and J is TRBJ2-4; D unclear. The CDR3 has 14 amino acids. V was cut by 8 bases and J by 7 bases, with 18 bases left in between. Germline V CDR1 and CDR2: MNHEY, SMNVEV (reference sequence). CDR3 amino acids: CASGYVQPDNIQYF. CDR3 coding DNA: TGTGCCAGCGGCTACGTACAGCCTGATAACATTCAGTACTTC.

This clonotype was observed many times. The CDR3 region has the DNA TGCGCCAGCAGCTTGGAAATCAGAGATACGCAGTATTTT. Encoded protein: CASSLEIRDTQYF. The V and J genes are TRBV5-1 and TRBJ2-3; D is undetermined. This CDR3 comprises 13 residues. Germline CDR1 reads SGHRS; CDR2 reads YFSETQ. Trimming cost V 0 bases and J 5 bases, with 7 bases left between them.

This clonotype appeared many times. This chain uses TRBV27 with TRBJ2-7, with D possibly being TRBD1 or TRBD2 (6 bases each). The CDR3 is made up of 14 amino acids. The V gene lost 3 bases and the J gene lost 1 base, with 10 bases spanning the gap. Germline CDR1 is MNHEY and CDR2 is SMNVEV (reference sequence). CDR3 in amino acids: CASSFAGQSYEQYF. In nucleotides, the CDR3 is TGTGCCAGCAGTTTTGCGGGACAATCCTACGAGCAGTACTTC.